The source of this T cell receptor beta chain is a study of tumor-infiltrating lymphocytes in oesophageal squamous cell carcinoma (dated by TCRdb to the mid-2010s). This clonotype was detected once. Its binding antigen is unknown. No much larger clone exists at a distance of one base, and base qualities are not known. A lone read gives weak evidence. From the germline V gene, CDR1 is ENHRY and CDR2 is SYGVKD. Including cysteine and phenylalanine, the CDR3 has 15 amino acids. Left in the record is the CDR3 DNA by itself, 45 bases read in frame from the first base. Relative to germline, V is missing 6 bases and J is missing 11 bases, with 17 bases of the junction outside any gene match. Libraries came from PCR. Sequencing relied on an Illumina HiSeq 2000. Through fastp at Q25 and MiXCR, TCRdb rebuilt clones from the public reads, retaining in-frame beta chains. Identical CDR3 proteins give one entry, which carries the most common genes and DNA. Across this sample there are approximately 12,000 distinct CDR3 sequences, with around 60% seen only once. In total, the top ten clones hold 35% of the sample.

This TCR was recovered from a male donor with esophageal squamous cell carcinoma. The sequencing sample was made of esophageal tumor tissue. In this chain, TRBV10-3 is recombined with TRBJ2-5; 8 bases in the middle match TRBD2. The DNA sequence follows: TGTGCCATCAGAATCGATAGCGGGGCCTACAATGAGCAGTACTTC. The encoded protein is CAIRIDSGAYNEQYF.